This T cell receptor (beta chain) was retrieved from a study of shared clonotypes between healthy human individuals. For sorted subsets, 150 to 250 ng DNA per replicate equaled roughly 30,000 T cell genomes. In the original workflow: Without quality scores, immunoSEQ junctional reads could not be filtered like full-length reads. The repertoire was sequenced with immunoSEQ multiplex PCR; TCRdb's copy has only in-frame clones and lacks some. V and J calls and clone size are those listed in that table; D and trimming were worked out from the DNA. Counted here are around 2,000,000 clones, about 92% occurring once; the ten biggest clones make up 1.5% to 2%. Naive-designated CD8 cells lacked CD45RO, were positively enriched for CCR7, and omitted terminally differentiated effector memory CD45RA+ cells. Remarks on this clone: Its antigen is not known.

Study-wide results and caveats: Clonotype sharing among donors likely depends on sequencing depth.

The junction had 11 bases not matched to a gene; V was cut back by 7 bases and J by 5 bases. The CDR3 length is 14 residues. Germline CDR1 MNHEY, CDR2 SVGAGI. The source is a man aged 18 to 30 in good health. Some clones in this sample may be carry-over from other donors' samples. Sequenced input: naive CD8+ T cells from PBMCs. The chain couples TRBV6-5 to TRBJ2-7, with 7 bases that match TRBD2. CDR3 residues: CASKSRGGPDEQYF. The DNA of the CDR3 is TGTGCCAGCAAAAGTCGGGGAGGGCCTGACGAGCAGTACTTC.